One sample yielded the 18 T cell receptor beta chains listed below, sequenced in a study of regulatory T cells in long-lasting Graves disease. Both iRepertoire HTBI primers and Arm-PCR of CDR3 regions were used to build the TCR beta libraries. TCRdb reprocessed the multiplex PCR reads via MiXCR and lists one record per CDR3 protein. The table shows some 350,000 distinct CDR3 sequences, with 15% to 20% occurring only once. Stated time point: newly diagnosed GD, antithyroid drugs for less than 3 months. Extracted PBMC RNA gave rise to the TCR library. In addition, the sample was reused for a study of T cells in Graves' hyperthyroidism and ophthalmopathy.

The material was peripheral blood mononuclear cells (PBMCs), obtained at new diagnosis, from a patient treated with antithyroid drugs. The receptors originated from a woman under 30 with Graves disease.

This clonotype was picked up many times. This chain connects TRBV11-1 to TRBJ2-3; no firm D call. Germline V gene data show CDR1 as SGHAT and CDR2 as FQDESV (reference sequence). This CDR3 is 17 amino acids long. Trimming pared 2 bases from V and 0 bases from J, leaving 15 bases between. As DNA, the CDR3 is TGTGCCAGCAGCTTATCGCCTGAGTGGGGAAGCACAGATACGCAGTATTTT. Translating it yields CASSLSPEWGSTDTQYF.

The chain recombines TRBV20-1 with TRBJ2-1; TRBD1 might be the D (5 bases). Germline values: CDR1 DFQATT, CDR2 SNEGSKA (reference sequence). Trimming cost V 2 bases and J 7 bases, with 27 bases left between them. CDR3 length: 18 amino acids. CDR3 amino acids: CSARPLWTRARSPNEQFF. CDR3 coding DNA: TGCAGTGCTAGACCCCTTTGGACCAGGGCGAGGTCTCCGAATGAGCAGTTCTTC.

This clonotype was detected many times. The rearrangement uses TRBV5-5 and TRBJ1-1; TRBD1 matches 7 bases. V shed 0 bases and J 3 bases; nucleotides not matched to a gene: 5. Germline V lookup: CDR1 SGHKS, CDR2 YYEKEE (reference sequence). The CDR3 loop spans 15 amino acids. In DNA form, the CDR3 reads TGTGCCAGCAGCTTGGACCACAGGGGCTACACTGAAGCTTTCTTT. Its translation: CASSLDHRGYTEAFF.

This clonotype was counted many times. The V gene is TRBV28, the J gene TRBJ2-1, with D possibly matching TRBD1 (5 bases). Germline CDR1 MDHEN, CDR2 SYDVKM. The CDR3 is 14 residues long. Trimming removed 1 base at V and 16 bases at J, with 20 bases between. CDR3 residues: CASSLSGSRSSEFF. The CDR3 DNA is TGTGCCAGCAGTTTATCAGGGTCGCGGTCGTCGGAATTCTTC. The complete variable domain, with remaining parts taken from reference TRBV28 and TRBJ2-1, reads DVKVTQSSRYLVKRTGEKVFLECVQDMDHENMFWYRQDPGLGLRLIYFSYDVKMKEKGDIPEGYSVSREKKERFSLILESASTNQTSMYLCASSLSGSRSSEFFGPGTRLTVL.

This clonotype has only a few counts. J is TRBJ2-1 and V is TRBV20-1; 10 nucleotides match TRBD2. The CDR3 spans 17 residues. V was clipped by 0 bases and J by 4 bases; unmatched bases: 9. Germline-derived CDR1 and CDR2 are DFQATT and SNEGSKA (reference sequence). The CDR3 DNA is TGCAGTGCTAGAGATTTAAAGACTAGCGGGCTGTACAATGAGCAGTTCTTC. It codes for CSARDLKTSGLYNEQFF.

This clonotype was found many times. The gene calls are TRBV2 and TRBJ1-6, with 7 positions matching TRBD1. The junction had 6 bases not matched to a gene; V was cut back by 1 base and J by 9 bases. The CDR3 length is 15 residues. Germline values: CDR1 SNHLY, CDR2 FYNNEI. CDR3 nucleotides: TGTGCCAGCAGTGAAGTTGCGGGACAGTTTTCACCCCTCCACTTT. Its translation: CASSEVAGQFSPLHF.

Only a few counts were recorded for this clonotype. The rearrangement uses TRBV29-1 and TRBJ2-5; the D gene is possibly TRBD1 (5 bases). Per the germline V gene, CDR1 is SQVTM and CDR2 is ANQGSEA. This CDR3 is built from 14 residues. The germline V and J ends were trimmed by 2 bases and 5 bases, with 15 bases remaining between them. CDR3 loop: CSVETMGQTETQYF. In DNA, the CDR3 is TGCAGCGTTGAAACAATGGGGCAGACGGAGACCCAGTACTTC.

In this sample, this clonotype turned up many times. V usage is TRBV6-2 or TRBV6-3 and J usage is TRBJ2-2; the D is unclear. The CDR3 is made up of 13 amino acids. Germline loops: CDR1 MNHEY, CDR2 SVGEGT. V lost 7 bases and J 3 bases, leaving 9 bases between the germline ends. CDR3 coding DNA: TGTGCCAGCACCGCAAGGGACACCGGGGAGCTGTTTTTT. Translated, it gives CASTARDTGELFF.

This clonotype was counted at least ten times. The V and J genes are TRBV12-3 or TRBV12-4 and TRBJ2-2, with D unresolved. Trimming removed 7 bases from V and 5 bases from J, with 5 bases in between. This CDR3 comprises 11 residues. In DNA, the CDR3 is TGTGCCAGCACCGCAACCGGGGAGCTGTTTTTT. Translating gives CASTATGELFF.

This clonotype has a count of ten or more. This chain connects TRBV10-3 to TRBJ1-1; D gene uncertain. Germline CDR1 and CDR2: ENHRY and SYGVKD. The V gene lost 10 bases and the J gene lost 1 base, with 16 bases spanning the gap. The CDR3 covers 14 residues. CDR3 region: CASLTFGRNTEAFF. The CDR3 region has the DNA TGTGCCAGCCTGACCTTTGGGAGGAACACTGAAGCTTTCTTT.

V is TRBV3-1 and J is TRBJ2-1; 14 positions match TRBD2. The J call may not be correct, given that the DNA end is closer to TRBJ2-5. Germline CDR1 LGHDT, CDR2 YNNKEL (reference sequence). The CDR3 is 17 amino acids. CDR3 residues: CASSQKGGTSGGETQYF. In DNA form, the CDR3 reads TGTGCCAGCAGCCAGAAAGGGGGGACTAGCGGGGGTGAGACCCAGTACTTC.

The rearrangement links TRBV30 to TRBJ2-1; maybe TRBD2 (6 bases). V dropped 4 bases and J dropped 5 bases, with 15 bases sitting between them. Germline CDR1 is GTSNPN and CDR2 is SVGIG (reference sequence). The CDR3 length is 14 residues. CDR3 protein: CAWTLGGGNNEQFF. CDR3 DNA: TGTGCCTGGACTCTTGGGGGAGGCAACAATGAGCAGTTCTTC.

On this clonotype itself: This likely reflects a read error, since a far larger clone is one base away. This rearrangement joins TRBV3-1 to TRBJ2-7; TRBD1 aligns across 9 bases. The V segment lost 4 bases and the J segment 5 bases; nucleotides outside the gene matches: 6. CDR3 length equals 14 residues. Germline values: CDR1 LGHDT, CDR2 YNNKEL (reference sequence). The CDR3 bases are TGTGCCAGCAGCCCACGGGACAGGGTCAACGAGCAGTACTTC. It codes for CASSPRDRVNEQYF.

Turning to this clonotype: Since a much larger clone is just one base distant, this may be a read error. This chain joins TRBV12-3 or TRBV12-4 and TRBJ2-7; 9 bases line up with TRBD1. The CDR3 spans 15 residues. For the CDR3, the DNA is TGTGCCAGCAGTCTACAGGGGGCGTTTATCTACGAGCGGTACTTC. This gives the protein CASSLQGAFIYERYF.

In its sample, this clonotype was seen many times. The junction differs from germline at one of its ends, possibly a read error. This chain joins TRBV5-1 and TRBJ1-5; TRBD1 aligns across 7 bases. Germline lookup yields CDR1 SGHRS and CDR2 YFSETQ. This CDR3 has 16 residues. This CDR3 is CASSLGTDWGNQPQHF. The DNA for the CDR3 is TGTGCCAGCAGCTTGGGGACAGATTGGGGCAATCAGCCCCAGCATTTT.

Of note for this clonotype: With a much larger clone just one base away, this may be a read error. The chain employs TRBV13 and TRBJ2-3, with 7 bases matching TRBD1. The CDR3 has 14 residues. Germline CDR1 reads PRHDT; CDR2 reads FYEKMQ (reference sequence). CDR3 amino acids: CASSTGQAPDAQYF. The DNA of the CDR3 is TGTGCCAGCAGCACCGGACAGGCCCCAGATGCGCAGTATTTT.

The chain is built from TRBV4-1 and TRBJ2-3, with 8 nucleotides matching TRBD1. The CDR3 runs to 16 residues. CDR1 MGHRA and CDR2 YSYEKL come from the germline V gene. V trimming: 2 bases; J trimming: 6 bases; junction bases outside the gene matches: 10. The CDR3 nucleotides read TGCGCCAGCAGCCAATCTCTCGGTCAGGGGGCTGATACGCAGTATTTT. The encoded protein is CASSQSLGQGADTQYF.

This clonotype occurred many times. This sequence joins TRBV6-1 and TRBJ2-1, with TRBD2 matching over 10 bases. This CDR3 comprises 15 residues. V lost 7 bases to trimming and J lost 4 bases; unmatched junction nucleotides: 7. The germline gives CDR1 MNHNS, CDR2 SASEGT. CDR3 bases: TGTGCCAGCAAGCTTGGGACTAGCGAATACAATGAGCAGTTCTTC. The encoded protein is CASKLGTSEYNEQFF.